A single sample is the source of the 11 T cell receptor beta chains below, sequenced in a study of T-cell memory formation after mild COVID-19. TCRdb used MiXCR to reprocess the 5' RACE reads, holding one entry per CDR3 protein. The sample records roughly 89,000 distinct CDR3 sequences, less than 15% being singletons. The specimen sequenced was PBMCs or a T cell subset sorted from them (not recorded which). All receptors derive from an adult woman who had mild COVID-19 (a few samples of this study predate the infection). Cell type and time point are not known.

The J gene is TRBJ2-1, the V gene TRBV7-9; TRBD2 matches at 14 bases. Germline V lookup: CDR1 SEHNR, CDR2 FQNEAQ (reference sequence). The V segment lost 3 bases and the J segment 7 bases; nucleotides outside the gene matches: 8. The CDR3 is 17 residues long. The DNA for the CDR3 is TGTGCCAGCAGCTTCCCTCTTGGACTAGCGGGAGGTAATGAGCAGTTCTTC. This translates into CASSFPLGLAGGNEQFF.

This clonotype appeared a few times. The J gene is TRBJ1-1, the V gene TRBV29-1, with D tentatively TRBD1 (6 bases). The CDR3 has 13 residues. In germline, CDR1 is SQVTM, CDR2 ANQGSEA. Trimming removed 5 bases at V and 3 bases at J, with 13 bases between. The DNA for the CDR3 is TGCAGCGTTCCTTCAGGGGCGGACACTGAAGCTTTCTTT. This gives the protein CSVPSGADTEAFF.

This clonotype was detected only a few times. The V and J genes are TRBV6-4 and TRBJ2-3, with 14 bases aligning to TRBD2. The CDR3 is made up of 17 amino acids. Germline CDR1 is MRHNA and CDR2 is SNTAGT. V lost 0 bases to trimming and J lost 1 base; unmatched junction nucleotides: 0. CDR3 sequence reads: CASSDSTSGGGTDTQYF. The CDR3 coding sequence is TGTGCCAGCAGTGACTCGACTAGCGGGGGGGGCACAGATACGCAGTATTTT.

The chain is built from TRBV7-9 and TRBJ2-7; the match to TRBD2 covers 12 bases. Germline V gives CDR1 SEHNR, CDR2 FQNEAQ (reference sequence). V gave up 5 bases and J gave up 1 base; unmatched junction bases: 3. This CDR3 contains 15 residues. CDR3 protein: CASSHGLAGSYEQYF. The CDR3 bases are TGTGCCAGCAGCCACGGACTAGCGGGGTCCTACGAGCAGTACTTC.

V usage is TRBV4-1 and J usage is TRBJ2-1; no definite D call. This CDR3 is built from 13 residues. Trimming shortened V by 0 bases and J by 6 bases, and 6 bases separated the two germline ends. From germline, CDR1 is MGHRA and CDR2 YSYEKL. The CDR3 loop reads CASSQDESNEQFF. As DNA, the CDR3 is TGCGCCAGCAGCCAAGATGAGTCCAATGAGCAGTTCTTC.

CDR3 in amino acids: CASVTGNYGYTF. The CDR3 bases are TGTGCCAGCGTTACGGGGAACTATGGCTACACCTTC. The V and J genes are TRBV2 and TRBJ1-2; D is unclear. The CDR3 spans 12 residues. Trimming removed 8 bases at V and 2 bases at J, with 9 bases between. Germline values: CDR1 SNHLY, CDR2 FYNNEI.

This clonotype was observed a handful of times. The rearrangement uses TRBV5-5 and TRBJ2-3, with 7 bases matching TRBD2. Germline CDR1 SGHKS, CDR2 YYEKEE (reference sequence). This CDR3 spans 18 amino acids. V was clipped by 4 bases and J by 6 bases; unmatched bases: 20. In nucleotides, the CDR3 is TGTGCCAGCAGCCCGTCCTGGGGGGGACCGGGGCCACGGGATACGCAGTATTTT. It encodes CASSPSWGGPGPRDTQYF.

This clonotype was seen a handful of times. The rearrangement uses TRBV7-6 and TRBJ2-3, with D perhaps TRBD2 (6 bases). There are 17 residues in the CDR3. Germline values: CDR1 SGHVS, CDR2 FNYEAQ. V dropped 1 base and J dropped 4 bases, with 18 bases sitting between them. In nucleotides, the CDR3 is TGTGCCAGCAGCTTAGAGTTAATCGGATCGGGGGCAGATACGCAGTATTTT. As protein: CASSLELIGSGADTQYF.

The CDR3 here is CASSVVEQEQYF. The CDR3, as DNA: TGTGCCAGCAGTGTAGTGGAGCAGGAGCAGTACTTC. The V gene is TRBV12-3 or TRBV12-4, the J gene TRBJ2-7; D gene uncertain. V was cut by 5 bases and J by 7 bases, with 12 bases left in between. The CDR3 length is 12 residues.

The chain carries TRBV7-6 and TRBJ2-1; no clear D gene. Germline V CDR1 and CDR2: SGHVS, FNYEAQ. V lost 7 bases and J lost 2, with 9 bases in between. The CDR3 consists of 13 residues. CDR3 nucleotide sequence: TGTGCCAGCACTCGGTCGGCCTACAATGAGCAGTTCTTC. Translation: CASTRSAYNEQFF.

J is TRBJ2-7 and V is TRBV5-1; D perhaps matches TRBD1 (6 bases). CDR1 SGHRS and CDR2 YFSETQ come from the germline V gene. V gave up 2 bases and J gave up 7 bases, with 22 bases separating them. This CDR3 region has 16 residues. CDR3: CASSFMLGDIPWEQYF. The CDR3 DNA reads as TGCGCCAGCAGCTTCATGCTTGGGGACATTCCGTGGGAGCAGTACTTC.